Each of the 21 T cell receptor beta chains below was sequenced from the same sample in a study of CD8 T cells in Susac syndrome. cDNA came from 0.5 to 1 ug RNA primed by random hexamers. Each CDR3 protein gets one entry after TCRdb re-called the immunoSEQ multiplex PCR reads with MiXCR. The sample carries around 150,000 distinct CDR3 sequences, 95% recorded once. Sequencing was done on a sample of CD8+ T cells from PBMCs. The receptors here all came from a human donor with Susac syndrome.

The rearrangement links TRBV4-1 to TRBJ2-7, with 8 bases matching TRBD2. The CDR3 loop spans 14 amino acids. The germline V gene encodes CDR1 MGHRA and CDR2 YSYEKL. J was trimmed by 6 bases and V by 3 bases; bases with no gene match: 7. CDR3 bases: TGCGCCAGCAGCCATGGAGCGGGAGCAGGCGAGCAGTACTTC. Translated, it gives CASSHGAGAGEQYF.

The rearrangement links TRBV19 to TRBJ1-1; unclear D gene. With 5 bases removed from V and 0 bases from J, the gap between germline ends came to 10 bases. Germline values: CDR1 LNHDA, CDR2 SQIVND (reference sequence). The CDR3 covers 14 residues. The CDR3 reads CASSDGSMNTEAFF. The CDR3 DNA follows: TGTGCCAGTAGTGATGGCAGCATGAACACTGAAGCTTTCTTT. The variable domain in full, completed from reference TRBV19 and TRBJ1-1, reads DGGITQSPKYLFRKEGQNVTLSCEQNLNHDAMYWYRQDPGQGLRLIYYSQIVNDFQKGDIAEGYSVSREKKESFPLTVTSAQKNPTAFYLCASSDGSMNTEAFFGQGTRLTVV.

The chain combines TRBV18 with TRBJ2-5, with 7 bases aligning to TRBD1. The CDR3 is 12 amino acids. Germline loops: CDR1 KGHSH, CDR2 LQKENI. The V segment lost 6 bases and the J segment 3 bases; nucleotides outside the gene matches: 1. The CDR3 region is CASSGTEETQYF. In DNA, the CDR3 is TGTGCCAGCTCCGGGACAGAAGAGACCCAGTACTTC.

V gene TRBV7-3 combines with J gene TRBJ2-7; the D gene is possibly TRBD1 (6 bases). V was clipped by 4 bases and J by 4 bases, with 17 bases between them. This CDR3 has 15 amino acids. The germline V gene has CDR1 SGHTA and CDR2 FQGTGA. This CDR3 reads CASSSDSGTSYEQYF. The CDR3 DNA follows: TGTGCCAGCAGCTCGGATTCCGGGACATCTTACGAGCAGTACTTC.

CDR3 bases: TGCGCCAGCAGACGGGACAGGGTGGACACCGGGGAGCTGTTTTTT. Encoded protein: CASRRDRVDTGELFF. The V call is TRBV5-1, the J call TRBJ2-2; 9 nucleotides match TRBD1. CDR3 length equals 15 residues. V lost 5 bases to trimming and J lost 3 bases; unmatched junction nucleotides: 5. Per the germline V gene, CDR1 is SGHRS and CDR2 is YFSETQ.

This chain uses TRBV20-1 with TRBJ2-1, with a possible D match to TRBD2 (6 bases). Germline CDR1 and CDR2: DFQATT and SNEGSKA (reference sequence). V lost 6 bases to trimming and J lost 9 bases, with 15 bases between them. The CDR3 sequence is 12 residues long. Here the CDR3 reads CSARVREIEQFF. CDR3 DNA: TGCAGTGCCAGGGTGCGGGAAATTGAGCAGTTCTTC.

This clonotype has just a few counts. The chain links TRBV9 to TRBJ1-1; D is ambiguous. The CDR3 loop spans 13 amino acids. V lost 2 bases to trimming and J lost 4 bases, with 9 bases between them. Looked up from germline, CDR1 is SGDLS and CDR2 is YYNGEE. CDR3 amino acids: CASSVGGSTEAFF. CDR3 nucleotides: TGTGCCAGCAGCGTCGGAGGGAGCACTGAAGCTTTCTTT.

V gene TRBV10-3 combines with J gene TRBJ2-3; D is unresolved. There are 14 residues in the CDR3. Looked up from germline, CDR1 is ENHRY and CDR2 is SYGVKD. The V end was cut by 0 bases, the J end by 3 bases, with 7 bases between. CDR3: CAISESFGTDTQYF. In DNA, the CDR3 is TGTGCCATCAGTGAGTCGTTTGGAACAGATACGCAGTATTTT.

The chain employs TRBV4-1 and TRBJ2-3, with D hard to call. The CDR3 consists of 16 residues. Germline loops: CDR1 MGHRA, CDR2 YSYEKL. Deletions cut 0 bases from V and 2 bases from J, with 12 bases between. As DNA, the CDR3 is TGCGCCAGCAGCCAAGATCAGGCTTATGCCACAGATACGCAGTATTTT. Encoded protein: CASSQDQAYATDTQYF.

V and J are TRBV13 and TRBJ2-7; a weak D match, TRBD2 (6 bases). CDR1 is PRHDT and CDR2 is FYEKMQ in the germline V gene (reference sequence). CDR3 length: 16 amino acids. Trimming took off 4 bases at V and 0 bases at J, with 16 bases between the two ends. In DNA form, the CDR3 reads TGTGCCAGCAGCTCAGGCAGGGCGGGATTCTCCTACGAGCAGTACTTC. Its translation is CASSSGRAGFSYEQYF.

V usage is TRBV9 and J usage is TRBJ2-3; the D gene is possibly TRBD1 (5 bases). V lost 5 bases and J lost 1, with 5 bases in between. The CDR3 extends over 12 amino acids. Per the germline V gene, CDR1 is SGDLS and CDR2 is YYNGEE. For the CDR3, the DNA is TGTGCCAGCAGAGGGGGCACAGATACGCAGTATTTT. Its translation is CASRGGTDTQYF.

The CDR3 DNA follows: TGTGCCAGCAGCGCTATCACTAGTTCGGGCGAGCAGTACTTC. The encoded protein is CASSAITSSGEQYF. This chain joins TRBV5-4 and TRBJ2-7; the D gene is possibly TRBD2 (5 bases). The germline gives CDR1 SGHNT, CDR2 YYREEE (reference sequence). The CDR3 loop spans 14 amino acids. With 4 bases removed from V and 6 bases from J, the gap between germline ends came to 17 bases.

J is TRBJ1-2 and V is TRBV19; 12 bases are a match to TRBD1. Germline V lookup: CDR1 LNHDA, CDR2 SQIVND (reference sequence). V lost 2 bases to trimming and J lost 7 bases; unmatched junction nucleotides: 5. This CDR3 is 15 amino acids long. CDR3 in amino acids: CASSISGTGGSGYTF. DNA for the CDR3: TGTGCCAGTAGTATATCCGGGACAGGGGGCTCTGGCTACACCTTC.

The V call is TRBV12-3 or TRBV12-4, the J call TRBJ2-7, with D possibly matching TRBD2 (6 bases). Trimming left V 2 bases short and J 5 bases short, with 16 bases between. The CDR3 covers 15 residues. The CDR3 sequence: CASSLRDSPWHEQYF. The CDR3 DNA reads TGTGCCAGCAGTTTACGGGACTCTCCATGGCACGAGCAGTACTTC.

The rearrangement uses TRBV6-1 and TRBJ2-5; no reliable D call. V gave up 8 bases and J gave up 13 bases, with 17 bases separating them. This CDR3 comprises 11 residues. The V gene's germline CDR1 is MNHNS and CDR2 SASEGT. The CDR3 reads CASGLNGVAYF. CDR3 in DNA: TGTGCCAGCGGCCTCAACGGAGTCGCGTACTTC.

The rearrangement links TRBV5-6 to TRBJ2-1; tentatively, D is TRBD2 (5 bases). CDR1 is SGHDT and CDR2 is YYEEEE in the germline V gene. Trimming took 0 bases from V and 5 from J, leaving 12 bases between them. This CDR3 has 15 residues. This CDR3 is CASSLVARSNNEQFF. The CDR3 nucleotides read TGTGCCAGCAGCTTGGTAGCGAGGAGCAACAATGAGCAGTTCTTC. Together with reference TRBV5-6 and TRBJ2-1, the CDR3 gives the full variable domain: DAGVTQSPTHLIKTRGQQVTLRCSPKSGHDTVSWYQQALGQGPQFIFQYYEEEERQRGNFPDRFSGHQFPNYSSELNVNALLLGDSALYLCASSLVARSNNEQFFGPGTRLTVL.

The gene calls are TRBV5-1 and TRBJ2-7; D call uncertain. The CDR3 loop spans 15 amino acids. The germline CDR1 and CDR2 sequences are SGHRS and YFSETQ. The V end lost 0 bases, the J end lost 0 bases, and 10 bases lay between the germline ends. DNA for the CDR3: TGCGCCAGCAGCTTGGTAGACCCAGCCTCCTACGAGCAGTACTTC. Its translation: CASSLVDPASYEQYF.

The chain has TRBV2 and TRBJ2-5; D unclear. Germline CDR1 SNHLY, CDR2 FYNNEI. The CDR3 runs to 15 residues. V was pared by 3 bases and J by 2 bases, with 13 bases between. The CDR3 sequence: CASSEDEKRQETQYF. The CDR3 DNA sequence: TGTGCCAGCAGTGAGGACGAGAAAAGGCAAGAGACCCAGTACTTC.

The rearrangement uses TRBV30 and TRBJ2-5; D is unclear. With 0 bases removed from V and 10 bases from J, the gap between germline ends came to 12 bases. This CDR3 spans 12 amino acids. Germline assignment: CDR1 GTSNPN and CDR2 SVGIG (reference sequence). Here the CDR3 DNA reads TGTGCCTGGAGTGTATGGGCAGATATCCAGTACTTC. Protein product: CAWSVWADIQYF.

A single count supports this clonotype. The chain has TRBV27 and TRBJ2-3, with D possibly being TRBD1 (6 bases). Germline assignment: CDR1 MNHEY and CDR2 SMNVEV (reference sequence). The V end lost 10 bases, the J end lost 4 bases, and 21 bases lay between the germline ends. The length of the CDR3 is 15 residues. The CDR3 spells CATAKNSGVPDTQYF. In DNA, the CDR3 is TGTGCCACAGCGAAAAATTCAGGGGTCCCAGATACGCAGTATTTT.

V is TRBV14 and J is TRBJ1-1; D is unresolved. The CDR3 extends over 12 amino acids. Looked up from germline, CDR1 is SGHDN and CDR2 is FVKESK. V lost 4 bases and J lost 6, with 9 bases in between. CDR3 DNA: TGTGCCAGCAGCCCCATCTTTGCTGAAGCTTTCTTT. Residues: CASSPIFAEAFF.